This TCR beta chain was identified during a study of CD8 T cells in Susac syndrome. With random hexamers, reverse transcription was performed on about 0.45 to 1 ug of RNA. Across 54 Vbeta and 13 Jbeta, TCR beta CDR3 was amplified with immunoSEQ multiplex PCR. MiXCR, applied by TCRdb to the immunoSEQ multiplex PCR reads, yields one record per CDR3 protein. Of some 100,000 distinct CDR3 sequences in the sample, 85% to 95% were seen once. Looked up from germline, CDR1 is MGHDK and CDR2 is SYGVNS. The length of the CDR3 is 14 residues. V lost 2 bases, J lost 3 bases, and 9 bases lay in between. To note about this clonotype: Its specificity is unknown.

Study-level findings and limits: The authors acknowledged that the study's TCR sequencing and HLA analysis involved relatively few individuals.

The chain links TRBV25-1 to TRBJ2-3, with unresolved D. The sequenced sample consisted of CD4+ T cells from PBMCs. This sequence originates from a human donor with multiple sclerosis. CDR3 in DNA: TGTGCCAGCAGTGAACCCCTCCAGACAGATACGCAGTATTTT. Translating it yields CASSEPLQTDTQYF.